The clone carrying this T cell receptor (beta chain) was found a few times. Antigen specificity is unknown. Stated treatment: oral pan-JAK inhibitor, 5-10 mg twice daily. Collected material from alopecia areata patients comprised lesional scalp punch biopsies and peripheral blood. Looked up from germline, CDR1 is MNHNS and CDR2 is SASEGT. V was shortened by 5 bases and J by 1 base, with 15 bases between the two germline ends. The CDR3 totals 15 residues. After isolation, RNA underwent reverse transcription to generate cDNA as the sequencing template. Only in-frame clones appear in the TCRdb table, and some are missing; sequencing was by immunoSEQ multiplex PCR. The sample records around 5,900 clones, around 60% being singletons. The data originate from a study of CD8+ T cells in alopecia areata. Study summary: The drug, oral tofacitinib, was given to treated patients at 5 to 10 mg twice daily.

Study-wide results and caveats: Given one nonresponder, whether baseline CD8+ expansion relates to response remains uncertain. Scalp sequencing also captures normal skin's resident alphabeta T cells. For patients receiving tofacitinib, scalp clonality and expanded CD8+ clones among the top 100 significantly decreased.

This receptor was taken from a human donor with alopecia areata. The gene calls are TRBV6-1 and TRBJ2-7; a weak D match, TRBD2 (5 bases). Specimen: skin, collected between weeks 30 and 35, from a patient treated with tofacitinib. In nucleotides, the CDR3 is TGTGCCAGCAGTTCTCGGGGTATTAGGTCCTACGAGCAGTACTTC. Amino acids: CASSSRGIRSYEQYF.